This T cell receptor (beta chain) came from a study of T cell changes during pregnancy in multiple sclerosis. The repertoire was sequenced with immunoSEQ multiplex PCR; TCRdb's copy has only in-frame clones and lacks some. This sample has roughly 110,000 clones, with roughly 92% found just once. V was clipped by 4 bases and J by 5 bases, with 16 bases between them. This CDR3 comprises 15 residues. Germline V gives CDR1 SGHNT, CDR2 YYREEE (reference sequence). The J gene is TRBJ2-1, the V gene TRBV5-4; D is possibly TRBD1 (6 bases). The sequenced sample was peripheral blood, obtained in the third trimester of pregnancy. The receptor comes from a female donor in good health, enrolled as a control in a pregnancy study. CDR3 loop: CASSNSGTKNNEQFF. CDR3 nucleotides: TGTGCCAGCAGCAATTCCGGGACAAAGAACAATGAGCAGTTCTTC.